The rows below give T cell receptor beta chains drawn from one sample of a study of T cell responses to AZD1222 COVID-19 vaccine. Using immunoSEQ multiplex PCR, the repertoire was profiled, and TCRdb retains in-frame clones only, with some absent. The sample carries some 110,000 clones, roughly 93% recorded once. The source was peripheral blood, collected on day 0 of AZD1222 vaccination. The source is an adult in good health. Each CDR3 is given with its conserved first and last residue. Each record gives: clone size, CDR3 length, D gene, V gene, J gene, CDR3 protein, CDR3 DNA. D genes are given only for firm matches. Size is omitted from some rows. Given values are once, few, many or a class for expanded clones.

>-|14|-|TRBV5-1|TRBJ2-7
CASSLERSSYEQYF
TGCGCCAGCAGCTTGGAGCGGAGCTCCTACGAGCAGTACTTC
>-|14|-|TRBV7-9|TRBJ1-1
CASSLLLLNTEAFF
TGTGCCAGCAGCCTACTCCTGTTGAACACTGAAGCTTTCTTT
>-|13|-|TRBV19|TRBJ1-2
CASSKQGNYGYTF
TGTGCCAGTAGTAAGCAGGGGAACTATGGCTACACCTTC
>-|12|-|TRBV3-1/TRBV3-2|TRBJ2-7
CASSQAGSGVYF
TGTGCCAGCAGCCAAGCAGGATCAGGAGTGTACTTC
>-|15|-|TRBV5-4|TRBJ2-4
CASSLPRDGKNIQYF
TGTGCCAGCAGCTTGCCCCGGGACGGTAAAAACATTCAGTACTTC
>-|17|TRBD1|TRBV5-1|TRBJ1-1
CASSLLAGGKSYAEAFF
TGCGCCAGCAGCTTGTTGGCAGGGGGCAAGAGTTATGCTGAAGCTTTCTTT
>-|16|-|TRBV30|TRBJ1-6
CAWSVPTGSYNSPLHF
TGTGCCTGGAGTGTCCCGACGGGCTCCTATAATTCACCCCTCCACTTT
>once|12|-|TRBV4-2|TRBJ1-2
CASAQGRYGYTF
TGTGCCAGCGCCCAGGGGCGCTATGGCTACACCTTC
>-|14|-|TRBV6-1|TRBJ1-5
CASSEYRSGQPQHF
TGTGCCAGCAGTGAATACCGGTCGGGTCAGCCCCAGCATTTT
>-|14|-|TRBV7-8|TRBJ1-5
CASSWVGVDQPQHF
TGTGCCAGCAGCTGGGTTGGGGTCGATCAGCCCCAGCATTTT
>once|14|TRBD1|TRBV7-9|TRBJ1-1
CASRPGTENTEAFF
TGTGCCAGCAGACCCGGGACAGAGAACACTGAAGCTTTCTTT
>-|12|-|TRBV29-1|TRBJ2-5
CSPRGPGETQYF
TGCAGCCCTCGGGGGCCCGGAGAGACCCAGTACTTC
>-|17|-|TRBV5-1|TRBJ2-7
CASSFSYRGLDSYEQYF
TGCGCCAGCAGCTTCTCCTACCGGGGCTTAGATTCCTACGAGCAGTACTTC
>-|15|TRBD1|TRBV29-1|TRBJ2-4
CSVRQGPPEANIQYF
TGCAGCGTTCGACAGGGGCCGCCAGAAGCAAACATTCAGTACTTC
>-|14|-|TRBV4-2|TRBJ2-2
CASSQVKGTGELFF
TGTGCCAGCAGCCAAGTTAAGGGAACCGGGGAGCTGTTTTTT
>-|13|-|TRBV10-3|TRBJ1-2
CAIKGPDLRGYTF
TGTGCCATCAAGGGCCCGGACCTTCGTGGCTACACCTTC
>-|14|-|TRBV18|TRBJ2-1
CASSLGPQGNEQFF
TGTGCCAGCTCACTCGGACCCCAGGGTAATGAGCAGTTCTTC
>-|13|-|TRBV15|TRBJ2-3
CATSRDRADTQYF
TGTGCCACCAGCAGAGATCGAGCGGATACGCAGTATTTT
>-|13|TRBD1|TRBV5-8|TRBJ1-2
CASSRTGNYGYTF
TGTGCCAGCAGCCGGACAGGGAACTATGGCTACACCTTC
>-|15|-|TRBV7-2|TRBJ2-1
CASSLVGTAAPEQFF
TGTGCCAGCAGCTTAGTGGGTACGGCGGCGCCTGAGCAGTTCTTC
>-|11|-|TRBV2|TRBJ2-1
CASSLYREQFF
TGTGCCAGCAGTCTTTATAGGGAGCAGTTCTTC
>-|15|TRBD2|TRBV5-5|TRBJ2-1
CASSPPGGPPNEQFF
TGTGCCAGCAGCCCCCCGGGAGGACCCCCCAATGAGCAGTTCTTC
>once|14|-|TRBV10-3|TRBJ2-7
CAINPQGSPAEQYF
TGTGCCATCAACCCCCAGGGGTCCCCTGCCGAGCAGTACTTC
>-|13|-|TRBV18|TRBJ1-1
CASSQGENTEAFF
TGTGCCAGCTCACAGGGAGAGAACACTGAAGCTTTCTTT
>few|14|-|TRBV2|TRBJ1-3
CASGTPSSGNTIYF
TGTGCCAGCGGTACACCGAGCTCTGGAAACACCATATATTTT
>-|14|TRBD1|TRBV6-5|TRBJ1-2
CASRAETRGSGYTF
TGTGCCAGCAGAGCCGAAACCAGGGGGAGCGGCTACACCTTC
>-|13|-|TRBV4-3|TRBJ2-1
CASSQGGTEEQFF
TGCGCCAGCAGCCAAGGGGGGACTGAGGAGCAGTTCTTC
>-|14|-|TRBV4-3|TRBJ1-4
CASSQDPEARKLFF
TGCGCCAGCAGCCAAGATCCCGAGGCCCGAAAACTGTTTTTT
>-|16|-|TRBV3-1/TRBV3-2|TRBJ1-4
CASSQDSGASNEKLFF
TGTGCCAGCAGCCAAGATTCAGGGGCGTCTAATGAAAAACTGTTTTTT
>-|16|TRBD2|TRBV18|TRBJ2-1
CASSPPASGGYNEQFF
TGTGCCAGCTCACCCCCCGCTAGCGGAGGTTACAATGAGCAGTTCTTC
>-|14|-|TRBV19|TRBJ1-2
CASSRGHTPYGYTF
TGTGCCAGTAGTCGCGGACATACACCTTATGGCTACACCTTC
>-|13|-|TRBV6-5|TRBJ2-7
CATTRASSYEQYF
TGTGCCACCACCAGAGCAAGCTCCTACGAGCAGTACTTC
>-|15|-|TRBV18|TRBJ1-6
CASSPKSAGVGPLHF
TGTGCCAGCTCACCAAAATCAGCAGGGGTAGGTCCCCTCCACTTT
>once|16|-|TRBV11-2|TRBJ1-6
CASRGEGRGYNSPLHF
TGTGCCAGCAGGGGAGAGGGGAGAGGCTATAATTCACCCCTCCACTTT
>-|15|TRBD2|TRBV19|TRBJ2-3
CASSTTSVRLDTQYF
TGTGCCAGTTCGACGACTAGCGTCAGGTTAGATACGCAGTATTTT
>-|17|-|TRBV30|TRBJ1-6
CAWSVRVPGHHNSPLHF
TGTGCCTGGAGTGTTAGGGTCCCGGGACATCATAATTCACCCCTCCACTTT
>-|14|TRBD2|TRBV27|TRBJ2-1
CASKTSGNYNEQFF
TGTGCCAGCAAGACTAGCGGGAATTACAATGAGCAGTTCTTC
>few|12|-|TRBV6-5|TRBJ1-2
CASDRRGMSYTF
TGTGCCAGCGATCGAAGGGGTATGAGCTACACCTTC
>-|15|-|TRBV3-1/TRBV3-2|TRBJ1-4
CASSQREGDREKLFF
TGTGCCAGCAGCCAGAGAGAGGGGGATCGTGAAAAACTGTTTTTT
>-|13|-|TRBV12-3/TRBV12-4|TRBJ2-2
CASRPPGRGELFF
TGTGCCAGCAGGCCCCCGGGGCGGGGGGAGCTGTTTTTT
>once|15|TRBD1|TRBV19|TRBJ1-2
CASSINPGQGLGYTF
TGTGCCAGTAGTATTAACCCCGGACAGGGCCTCGGCTACACCTTC
>-|13|-|TRBV6-5|TRBJ1-2
CASRRTEGYGYTF
TGTGCCAGCAGGCGGACAGAGGGCTATGGCTACACCTTC
>-|10|-|TRBV12-3/TRBV12-4|TRBJ1-3
CASSFYTIYF
TGTGCCAGCAGTTTTTACACCATATATTTT
>-|16|-|TRBV3-1/TRBV3-2|TRBJ1-5
CASSQGPLGGNQPQHF
TGTGCCAGCAGCCAAGGTCCCTTGGGTGGCAATCAGCCCCAGCATTTT
>few|14|-|TRBV5-6|TRBJ2-7
CASTILPDPYEQYF
TGTGCCAGCACCATTCTACCTGACCCCTACGAGCAGTACTTC
>few|17|TRBD1|TRBV6-4|TRBJ2-6
CASSEHNRGSGANVLTF
TGTGCCAGCAGTGAACATAACAGGGGATCTGGGGCCAACGTCCTGACTTTC
>-|17|-|TRBV11-2|TRBJ2-2
CASTDYHRPRATGELFF
TGTGCCAGCACCGACTACCACAGGCCACGAGCCACCGGGGAGCTGTTTTTT
>-|13|TRBD2|TRBV6-5|TRBJ2-4
CASVSAGENIQYF
TGTGCCAGCGTGTCAGCGGGGGAAAACATTCAGTACTTC
>-|11|TRBD1|TRBV25-1|TRBJ1-2
CASRTGDGYTF
TGTGCCAGCAGGACAGGGGACGGCTACACCTTC
>-|11|-|TRBV7-2|TRBJ1-2
CASSPLGGYTF
TGTGCCAGCAGCCCCCTCGGGGGCTACACCTTC